This T cell receptor (beta chain) comes out of a study of OX40 agonist ivuxolimab in advanced cancers. Study-level background: Partial responses were seen in three patients, one with hepatocellular carcinoma and two with cutaneous melanoma. General study points: Clonal expansion was seen in CD4+ and CD8+ blood T cells by week 6 at 0.1 to 3.0 mg/kg.

CDR3 length: 15 amino acids. Germline loops: CDR1 SGHTA, CDR2 FQGNSA. J was trimmed by 2 bases and V by 7 bases; bases with no gene match: 6. Worth noting for this clone: Its target is not known.

Some clones are missing from TCRdb's copy, which holds only in-frame ones; the method was immunoSEQ multiplex PCR. The table has over 65,000 clones, roughly 84% seen once. The chain combines TRBV7-2 with TRBJ2-2; 8 nucleotides line up with TRBD2. The material sequenced was CD4+ or CD8+ T cells sorted from blood, taken in a trial of the OX40 agonist ivuxolimab. The receptor was isolated from an adult with an advanced solid tumor such as melanoma, head and neck, liver or kidney cancer. This CDR3 reads CASIQRGPNTGELFF. The CDR3 DNA sequence: TGTGCCAGCATCCAGCGGGGGCCAAACACCGGGGAGCTGTTTTTT. Based on the CDR3 plus reference TRBV7-2 and TRBJ2-2, the full variable domain is GAGVSQSPSNKVTEKGKDVELRCDPISGHTALYWYRQSLGQGLEFLIYFQGNSAPDKSGLPSDRFSAERTGGSVSTLTIQRTQQEDSAVYLCASIQRGPNTGELFFGEGSRLTVL.